The clone carrying this TCR beta chain was detected ten times or more. Its antigen is currently unknown. An end of the junction does not agree with germline; a read error may underlie this. PCR was performed a second time for about 7 to 12 cycles using a sample-barcoded 5' primer and a J-beta primer mix. Each CDR3 protein is one row after TCRdb ran MiXCR on the 5' RACE reads. The table lists about 1 million distinct CDR3 sequences, roughly 45% of them singletons, with over 15% in the top ten. This record comes from a study of blood T cells in healthy people across ages. Findings and limits, study-wide: Researchers report that TCR beta diversity correlated strongly with naive T cell percentage. Since the PBMCs were unsorted, naive and antigen-experienced cells could not be conclusively compared.

The sequenced sample consisted of blood. The TCR was taken from an older woman in good health.

CDR3 loop: CASSPGTSGTDTQYF. DNA of the CDR3: TGTGCCAGCAGCCCAGGAACTAGCGGCACAGATACGCAGTATTTT. V usage is TRBV5-1 and J usage is TRBJ2-3; 7 bases line up with TRBD2. This CDR3 is built from 15 residues. Germline lookup yields CDR1 SGHRS and CDR2 YFSETQ. Drawing the rest from reference TRBV5-1 and TRBJ2-3, the complete variable domain is KAGVTQTPRYLIKTRGQQVTLSCSPISGHRSVSWYQQTPGQGLQFLFEYFSETQRNKGNFPGRFSGRQFSNSRSEMNVSTLELGDSALYLCASSPGTSGTDTQYFGPGTRLTVL.